This TCR beta chain was found in a study of spatial heterogeneity in lung cancer. For the study at large: A module score for T cells, taken from matched bulk RNA-seq, correlated strongly with TCR transcript counts in tumor regions.

Time point meaning: sample taken at primary tumor resection. TCRs were sequenced from unsorted whole RNA of tumor, nontumor lung or PBMC. A unique molecular identifier was carried by every single TCR cDNA molecule. TCRdb fed the 5' RACE reads into MiXCR, producing one record per CDR3 protein. The sample has about 17,000 distinct CDR3 sequences, 6% to 6.5% seen once. Many counts were recorded for this clonotype. What it recognizes is unknown. This beta chain is an off-target read within a library intended for alpha chains, so its frequency means little. Overall study results and limits: Mutation tallies in tumors tracked expanded intratumoral alpha and beta TCR counts. Coverage of tumor T cells was estimated at about 7.4% for alpha chains and about 12% for beta chains.

This specimen was lung tumor tissue, taken at surgery. This sequence originates from a male donor with early-stage non-small cell lung cancer.

The DNA of the CDR3 is TGTGCCACCTCACAGGGAGAAGACACTGAAGCTTTCTTT. Translated: CATSQGEDTEAFF. The chain links TRBV10-3 to TRBJ1-1; the D gene is possibly TRBD1 (6 bases). Germline V CDR1 and CDR2: ENHRY, SYGVKD. The V gene lost 10 bases and the J gene lost 3 bases, with 15 bases spanning the gap. The CDR3 runs 13 residues.